The text below deals with one T cell receptor beta chain. As handled by the study authors: Amplification of reference gene primers provided the estimated nucleated cell counts. The protocol was immunoSEQ multiplex PCR, while the TCRdb copy is restricted to in-frame clones and leaves out a portion. For V, J and clone size, that table is used; D and trimming come from the DNA. Of roughly 400,000 clones listed, about 89% are singletons. V was pared by 4 bases and J by 7 bases, with 20 bases between. CDR1 is GTSNPN and CDR2 is SVGIG in the germline V gene (reference sequence). This CDR3 contains 14 residues. Participant reports of clinical history set cohort assignment. The data originate from a study of blood T cell repertoires in COVID-19. Study-wide background: Both acute and convalescent COVID-19 samples were obtained from the United States, Italy and Spain. PBMCs, B-cell-depleted T cells, or T cells were the source of the cDNA or gDNA that made up the material.

This receptor was identified in a woman in her thirties or forties who had been exposed to COVID-19. The rearrangement links TRBV30 to TRBJ2-7, with D possibly matching TRBD2 (5 bases). Sample: PBMCs or T cells enriched from blood (not recorded which). The CDR3 sequence: CAWKLAAGRGEQYF. The CDR3 bases are TGTGCCTGGAAATTGGCAGCCGGCCGAGGGGAGCAGTACTTC.